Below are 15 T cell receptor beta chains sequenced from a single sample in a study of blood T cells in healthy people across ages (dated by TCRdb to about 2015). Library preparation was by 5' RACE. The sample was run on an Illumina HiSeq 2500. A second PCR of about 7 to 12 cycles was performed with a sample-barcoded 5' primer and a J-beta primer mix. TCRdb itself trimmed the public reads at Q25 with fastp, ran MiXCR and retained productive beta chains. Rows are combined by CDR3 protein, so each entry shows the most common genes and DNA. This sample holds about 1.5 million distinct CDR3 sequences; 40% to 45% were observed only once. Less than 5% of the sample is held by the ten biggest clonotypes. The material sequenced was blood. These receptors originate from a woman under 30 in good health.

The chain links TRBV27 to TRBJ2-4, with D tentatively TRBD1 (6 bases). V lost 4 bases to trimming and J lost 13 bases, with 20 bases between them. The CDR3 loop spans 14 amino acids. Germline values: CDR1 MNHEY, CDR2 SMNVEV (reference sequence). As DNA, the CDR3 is TGTGCCAGCAGTTCCCGGGACAACCCACAGGAGCAGTACTTC. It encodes CASSSRDNPQEQYF.

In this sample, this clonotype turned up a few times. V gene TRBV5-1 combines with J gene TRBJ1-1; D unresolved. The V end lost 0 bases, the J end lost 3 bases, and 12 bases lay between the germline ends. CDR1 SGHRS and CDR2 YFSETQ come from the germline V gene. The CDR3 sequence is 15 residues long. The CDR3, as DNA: TGCGCCAGCAGCTTGGTGTCCCCTGGGGACACTGAAGCTTTCTTT. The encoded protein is CASSLVSPGDTEAFF.

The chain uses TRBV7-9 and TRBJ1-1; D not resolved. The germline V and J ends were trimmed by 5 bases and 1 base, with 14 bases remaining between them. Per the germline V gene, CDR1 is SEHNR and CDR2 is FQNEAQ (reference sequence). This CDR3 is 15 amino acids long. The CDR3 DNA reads TGTGCCAGCAGCCCCAGAGTGGGGTCGAACACTGAAGCTTTCTTT. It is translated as CASSPRVGSNTEAFF.

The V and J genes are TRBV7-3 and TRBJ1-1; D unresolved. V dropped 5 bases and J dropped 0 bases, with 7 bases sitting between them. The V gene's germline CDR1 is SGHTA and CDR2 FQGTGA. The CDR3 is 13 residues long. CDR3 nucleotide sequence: TGTGCCAGCAGCACCTCGGTGAACACTGAAGCTTTCTTT. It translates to CASSTSVNTEAFF. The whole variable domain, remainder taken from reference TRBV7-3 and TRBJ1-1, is GAGVSQTPSNKVTEKGKYVELRCDPISGHTALYWYRQSLGQGPEFLIYFQGTGAADDSGLPNDRFFAVRPEGSVSTLKIQRTERGDSAVYLCASSTSVNTEAFFGQGTRLTVV.

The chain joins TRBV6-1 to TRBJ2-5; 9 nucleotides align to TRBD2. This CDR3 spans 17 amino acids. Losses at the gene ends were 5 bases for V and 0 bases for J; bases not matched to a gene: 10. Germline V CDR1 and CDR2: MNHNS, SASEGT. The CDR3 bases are TGTGCCAGCAGTACCCCAGAGGTAGCGGGGGACCAAGAGACCCAGTACTTC. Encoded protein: CASSTPEVAGDQETQYF.

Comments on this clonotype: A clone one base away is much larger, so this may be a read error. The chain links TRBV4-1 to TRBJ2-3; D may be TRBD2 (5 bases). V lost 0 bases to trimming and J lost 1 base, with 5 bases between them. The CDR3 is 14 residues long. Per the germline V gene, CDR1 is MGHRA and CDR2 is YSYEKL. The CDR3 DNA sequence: TGCGCCAGCAGCCAAGAGAGGGGCACAGATACGCAGTATTTT. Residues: CASSQERGTDTQYF.

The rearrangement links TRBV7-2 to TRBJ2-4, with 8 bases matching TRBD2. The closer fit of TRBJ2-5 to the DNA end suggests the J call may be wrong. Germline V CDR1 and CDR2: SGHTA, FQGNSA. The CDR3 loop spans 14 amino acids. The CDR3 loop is CASSVELAEETQYF. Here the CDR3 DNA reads TGTGCCAGCAGCGTAGAACTAGCGGAAGAGACCCAGTACTTC.

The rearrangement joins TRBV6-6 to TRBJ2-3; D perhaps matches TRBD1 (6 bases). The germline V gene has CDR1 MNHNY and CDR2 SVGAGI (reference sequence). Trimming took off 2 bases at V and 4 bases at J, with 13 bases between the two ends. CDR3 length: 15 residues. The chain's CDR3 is CASSYATRQADTQYF. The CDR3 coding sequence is TGTGCCAGCAGTTACGCCACCCGACAGGCAGATACGCAGTATTTT.

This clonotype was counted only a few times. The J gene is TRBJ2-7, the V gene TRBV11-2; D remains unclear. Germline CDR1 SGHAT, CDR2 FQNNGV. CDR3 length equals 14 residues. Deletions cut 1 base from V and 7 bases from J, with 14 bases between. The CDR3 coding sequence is TGTGCCAGCAGCTTAGCGGTGTTCGGGTGGGAGCAGTACTTC. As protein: CASSLAVFGWEQYF.

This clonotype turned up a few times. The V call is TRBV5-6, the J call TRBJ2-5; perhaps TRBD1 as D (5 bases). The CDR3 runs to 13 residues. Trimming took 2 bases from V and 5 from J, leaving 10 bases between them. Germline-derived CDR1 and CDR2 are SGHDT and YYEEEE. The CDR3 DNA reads TGTGCCAGCAGCTTTGTAGGGGCCGAGACCCAGTACTTC. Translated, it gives CASSFVGAETQYF. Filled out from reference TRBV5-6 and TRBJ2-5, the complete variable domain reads DAGVTQSPTHLIKTRGQQVTLRCSPKSGHDTVSWYQQALGQGPQFIFQYYEEEERQRGNFPDRFSGHQFPNYSSELNVNALLLGDSALYLCASSFVGAETQYFGPGTRLLVL.

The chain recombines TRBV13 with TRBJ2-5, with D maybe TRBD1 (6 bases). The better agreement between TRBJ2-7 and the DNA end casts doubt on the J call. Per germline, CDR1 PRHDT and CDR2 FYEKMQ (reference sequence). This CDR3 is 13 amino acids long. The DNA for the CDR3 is TGTGCCAGCAGCCGAGAGGGGGTCTACGAGCAGTACTTC. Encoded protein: CASSREGVYEQYF.

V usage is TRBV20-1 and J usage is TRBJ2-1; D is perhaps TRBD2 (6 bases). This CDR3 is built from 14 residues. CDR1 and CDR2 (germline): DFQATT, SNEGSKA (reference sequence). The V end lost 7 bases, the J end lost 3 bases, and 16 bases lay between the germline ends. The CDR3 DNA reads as TGCAGTGTCAAGCTTTCTAGCGACTACAATGAGCAGTTCTTC. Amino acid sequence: CSVKLSSDYNEQFF.

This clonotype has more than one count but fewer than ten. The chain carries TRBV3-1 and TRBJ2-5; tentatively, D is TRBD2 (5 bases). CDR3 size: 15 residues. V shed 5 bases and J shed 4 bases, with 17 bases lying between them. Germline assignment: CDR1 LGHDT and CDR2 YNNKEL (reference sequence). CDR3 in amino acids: CASSSSEAPRETQYF. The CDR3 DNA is TGTGCCAGCAGCTCGTCGGAGGCACCAAGAGAGACCCAGTACTTC.

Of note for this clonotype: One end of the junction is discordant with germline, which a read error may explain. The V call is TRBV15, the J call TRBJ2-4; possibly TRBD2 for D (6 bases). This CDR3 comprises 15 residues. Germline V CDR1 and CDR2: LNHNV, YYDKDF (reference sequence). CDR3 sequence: CAISRGGVAKNIQYF. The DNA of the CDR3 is TGTGCCATCAGCAGAGGAGGGGTGGCAAAAAACATTCAGTACTTC. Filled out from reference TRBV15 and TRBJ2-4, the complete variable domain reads DAMVIQNPRYQVTQFGKPVTLSCSQTLNHNVMYWYQQKSSQAPKLLFHYYDKDFNNEADTPDNFQSRRPNTSFCFLDIRSPGLGDTAMYLCAISRGGVAKNIQYFGAGTRLSVL.

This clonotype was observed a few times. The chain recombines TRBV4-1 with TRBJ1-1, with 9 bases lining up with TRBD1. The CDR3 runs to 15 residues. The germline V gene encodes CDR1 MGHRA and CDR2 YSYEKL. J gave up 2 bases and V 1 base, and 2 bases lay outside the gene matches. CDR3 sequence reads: CASSQGGQGNTEAFF. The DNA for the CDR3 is TGCGCCAGCAGCCAAGGGGGACAGGGAAACACTGAAGCTTTCTTT.